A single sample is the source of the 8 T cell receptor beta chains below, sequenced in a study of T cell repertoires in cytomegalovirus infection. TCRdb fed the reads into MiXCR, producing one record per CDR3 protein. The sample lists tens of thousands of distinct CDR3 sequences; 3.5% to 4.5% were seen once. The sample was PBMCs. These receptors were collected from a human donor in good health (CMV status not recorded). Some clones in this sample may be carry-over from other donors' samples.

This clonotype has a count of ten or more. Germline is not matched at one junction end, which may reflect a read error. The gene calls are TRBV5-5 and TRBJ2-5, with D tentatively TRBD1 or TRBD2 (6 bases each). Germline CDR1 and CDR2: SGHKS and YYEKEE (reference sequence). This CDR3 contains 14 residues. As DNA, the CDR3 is TGTGTCAGCAGCTTAGGAGGGGGCCAAGAGACCCAGTACTTC. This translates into CVSSLGGGQETQYF.

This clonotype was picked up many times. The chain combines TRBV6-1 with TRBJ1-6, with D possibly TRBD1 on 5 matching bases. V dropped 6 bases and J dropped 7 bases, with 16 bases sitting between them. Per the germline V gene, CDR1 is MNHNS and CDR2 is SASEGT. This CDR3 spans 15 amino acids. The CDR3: CASSDNKGVNSPLHF. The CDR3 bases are TGTGCCAGCAGCGATAACAAAGGGGTCAATTCACCCCTCCACTTT.

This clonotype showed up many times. CDR3 nucleotides: TGTGCCAGCAGTTTGATAGGGCACCAGTACTTC. It yields the protein CASSLIGHQYF. V gene TRBV12-3 or TRBV12-4 combines with J gene TRBJ2-5, with D uncertain. V gave up 3 bases and J gave up 10 bases, with 9 bases separating them. The CDR3 covers 11 residues.

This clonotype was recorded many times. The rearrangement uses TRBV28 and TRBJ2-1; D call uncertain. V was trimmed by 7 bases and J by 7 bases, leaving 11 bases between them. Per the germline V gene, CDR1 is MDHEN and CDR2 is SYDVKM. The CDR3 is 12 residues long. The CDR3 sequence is CASKASANEQFF. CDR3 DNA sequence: TGTGCCAGCAAGGCGAGTGCAAATGAGCAGTTCTTC.

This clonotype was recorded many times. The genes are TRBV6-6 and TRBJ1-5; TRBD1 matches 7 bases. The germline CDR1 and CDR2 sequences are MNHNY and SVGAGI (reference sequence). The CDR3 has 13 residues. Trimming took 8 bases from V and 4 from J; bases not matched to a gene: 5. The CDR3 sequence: CASAGQRNQPQHF. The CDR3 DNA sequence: TGTGCCAGCGCGGGACAGAGAAATCAGCCCCAGCATTTT.

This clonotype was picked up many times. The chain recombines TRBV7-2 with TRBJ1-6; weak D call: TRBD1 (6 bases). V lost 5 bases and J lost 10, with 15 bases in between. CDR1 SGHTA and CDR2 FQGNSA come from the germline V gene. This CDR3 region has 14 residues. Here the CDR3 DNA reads TGTGCCAGCAGCGTACAGGGATCGGGATCACCCCTCCACTTT. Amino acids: CASSVQGSGSPLHF.

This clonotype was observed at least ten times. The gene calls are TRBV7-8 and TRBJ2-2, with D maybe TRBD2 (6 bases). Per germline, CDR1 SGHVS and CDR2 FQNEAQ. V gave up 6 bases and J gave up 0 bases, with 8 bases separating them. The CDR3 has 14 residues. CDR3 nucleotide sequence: TGTGCCAGCAGGTGGGGGGCGAACACCGGGGAGCTGTTTTTT. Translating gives CASRWGANTGELFF.

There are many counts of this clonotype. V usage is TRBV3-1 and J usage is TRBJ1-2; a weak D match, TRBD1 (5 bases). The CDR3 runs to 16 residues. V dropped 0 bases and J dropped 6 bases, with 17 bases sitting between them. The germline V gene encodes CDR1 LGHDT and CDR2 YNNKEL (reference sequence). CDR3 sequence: CASSQEGGRDEHGYTF. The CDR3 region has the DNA TGTGCCAGCAGCCAAGAGGGTGGCAGGGATGAACATGGCTACACCTTC.